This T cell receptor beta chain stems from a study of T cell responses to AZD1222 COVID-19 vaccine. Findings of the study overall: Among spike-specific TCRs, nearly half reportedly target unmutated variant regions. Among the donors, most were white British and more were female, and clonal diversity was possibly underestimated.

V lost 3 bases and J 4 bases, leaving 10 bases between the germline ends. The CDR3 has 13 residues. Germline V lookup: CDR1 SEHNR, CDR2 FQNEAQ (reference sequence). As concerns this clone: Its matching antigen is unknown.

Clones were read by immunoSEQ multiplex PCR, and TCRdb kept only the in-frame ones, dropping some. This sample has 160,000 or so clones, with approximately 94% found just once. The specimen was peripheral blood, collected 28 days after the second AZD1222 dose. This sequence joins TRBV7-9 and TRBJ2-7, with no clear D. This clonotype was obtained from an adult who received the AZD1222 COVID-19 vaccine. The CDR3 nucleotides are TGTGCCAGCAGCTTGGGTAGAGTTTACGAGCAGTACTTC. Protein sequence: CASSLGRVYEQYF.